This T cell receptor (beta chain) is drawn from a study of CD8+ T cells in alopecia areata. Treatment: oral pan-JAK inhibitor, 5-10 mg twice daily. The CDR3 is 14 residues long. V dropped 3 bases and J dropped 2 bases, with 9 bases sitting between them. The germline V gene has CDR1 MGHRA and CDR2 YSYEKL. RNA extraction and reverse transcription yielded cDNA as sequencing template. Method: immunoSEQ multiplex PCR; TCRdb's copy keeps in-frame clones and lacks some. The sample holds more than 95,000 clones, 58% seen once. Study-level points and caveats: The study also sequences resident alphabeta T cells of normal skin in scalp samples. Researchers say the link of baseline CD8+ expansion to response remains uncertain, with one nonresponder.

Details on this clone: Its antigen is not identified.

This sequence originates from a human donor with alopecia areata. The rearrangement links TRBV4-1 to TRBJ2-3; no clear D gene. This material consisted of CD8+ T cells sorted from blood, taken at week 4, from a patient treated with tofacitinib. CDR3 amino acids: CASSHSLDTDTQYF. CDR3 bases: TGCGCCAGCAGCCATTCTCTTGACACAGATACGCAGTATTTT.